This T cell receptor beta chain was sequenced in a study of cytomegalovirus exposure and HLA in healthy donors. Turning to the study itself: From 190 million or so T cells, an earlier analysis saw under 140 million unique TCR beta sequences.

In the PCR, 60 Vbeta and 13 Jbeta primers were used. Using immunoSEQ multiplex PCR, the repertoire was profiled, and TCRdb retains in-frame clones only, with some absent. The top ten hold roughly 1.6% of the sample, which has approximately 100,000 clones, roughly four fifths seen once. In its sample, this clone was seen once. The antigen is undetermined. CDR1 is SGHAT, CDR2 FQNNGV, per germline. The CDR3 runs 14 residues. Trimming removed 0 bases from V and 2 bases from J, with 7 bases in between. General observations from the study: Association of 16,951 TCR beta sequences with HLA alleles was found at 0.05 false discovery rate in a later analysis. Later analysis suggested most CMV-associated TCR beta chains were HLA-restricted.

The sample comprised PBMCs. This chain uses TRBV11-2 with TRBJ2-5, with D uncertain. The TCR sequence derives from a man aged 45-65 years in good health and CMV-seronegative. In DNA, the CDR3 is TGTGCCAGCAGCTTAGATTTGAGTCAAGAGACCCAGTACTTC. It encodes CASSLDLSQETQYF.